This TCR beta chain was captured by sequencing in a study of vaccination effects on CD4 cells after COVID-19. The ViraFEST assay expanded antigen-specific CD4+ T cells with viral peptide pools before sequencing. Isolating CD4+ T cells followed around nine days of culture. Infection with SARS-CoV-2 occurred in the person between March and December 2020, and PCR confirmed it. Vaccination of participants consisted of two doses of either the BNT162b2 or mRNA-1273 vaccine. This clone was observed a few times. As yet, its antigen is unknown. Some clones are missing from TCRdb's copy, which holds only in-frame ones; the method was immunoSEQ multiplex PCR. The sample yields roughly 17,000 clones, about 76% seen once. The CDR3 totals 13 residues. Trimming removed 2 bases at V and 1 base at J, with 2 bases between. Per the germline V gene, CDR1 is MNHNY and CDR2 is SVGAGI (reference sequence).

V is TRBV6-6 and J is TRBJ2-2; D ambiguous. The sample was CD4+ T cells from PBMCs cultured with SARS-CoV-2 spike peptides, taken after COVID-19 vaccination. The TCR originated in a human donor who had a prior SARS-CoV-2 infection. For the CDR3, the DNA is TGTGCCAGCAGTTACGTGAACACCGGGGAGCTGTTTTTT. It encodes CASSYVNTGELFF.